Given below is one T cell receptor beta chain in context. Study members were between about 18 and 95 years old and lived in fewer than 30 US regions. Participants reported their clinical history, and cohort assignment relied on those reports. The germline CDR1 and CDR2 sequences are KGHSH and LQKENI. The ends lost 3 bases at V and 0 bases at J; junction bases unmatched: 8. This CDR3 contains 17 residues. The data were produced by immunoSEQ multiplex PCR, yet TCRdb's version contains in-frame clones alone and is incomplete. The table records about 380,000 clones, roughly 87% of them present only once. The data were obtained in a study of blood T cell repertoires in COVID-19. Study information: Samples of COVID-19 (acute and convalescent) were obtained from the United States, Italy and Spain. The analysed material was cDNA or gDNA that came from T cells, B-cell-depleted T cells, or PBMCs.

This chain links TRBV18 with TRBJ1-3, with 7 bases identical to TRBD1. The source is a woman aged 25 to 39 who had recovered from COVID-19. Sequenced material: PBMCs or T cells enriched from blood (not recorded which). For the CDR3, the DNA is TGTGCCAGCTCACCGTACTCCGGGACAGCCTCTGGAAACACCATATATTTT. This sequence encodes CASSPYSGTASGNTIYF. The whole variable domain, remainder taken from reference TRBV18 and TRBJ1-3, is NAGVMQNPRHLVRRRGQEARLRCSPMKGHSHVYWYRQLPEEGLKFMVYLQKENIIDESGMPKERFSAEFPKEGPSILRIQQVVRGDSAAYFCASSPYSGTASGNTIYFGEGSWLTVV.